This TCR beta chain came from a study of T cell responses to AZD1222 COVID-19 vaccine. Across the study: Samples with a second dose at about 4 or about 12 weeks were pooled together. Study-level points and caveats: Vaccine-associated CD4 TCRs ranged over spike, dominating at 160-218 and 743-854. Repertoires were sampled only after the peak T cell response. Baseline seropositivity characterized only six AZD1222 recipients.

Comments on this clone: Its antigen is unknown.

Using immunoSEQ multiplex PCR, the repertoire was profiled, and TCRdb retains in-frame clones only, with some absent. The data show more than 95,000 clones, with 88% seen just once and more than 20% held by the top ten. The CDR3 runs to 13 residues. V dropped 6 bases and J dropped 0 bases, with 6 bases sitting between them. CDR1 is MNHEY, CDR2 SMNVEV, per germline (reference sequence). The source material was peripheral blood, sampled on day 0 of AZD1222 vaccination. The rearrangement links TRBV27 to TRBJ1-5, with D unresolved. This clonotype originated in an adult in good health. The CDR3 DNA follows: TGTGCCAGCAGCACATATAGCAATCAGCCCCAGCATTTT. Encoded protein: CASSTYSNQPQHF.